This T cell receptor beta chain was captured in a study of CD8+CD57+ T cells in acquired aplastic anemia. Ten or more counts support this clonotype. Per germline, CDR1 SQVTM and CDR2 ANQGSEA. This CDR3 comprises 12 residues. TCR beta VDJ and CDR3 profiling used genomic DNA as template. MiXCR was run by TCRdb on the reads, yielding one entry per CDR3 protein. Of approximately 120,000 distinct CDR3 sequences in the sample, about 40% were seen once. Patients picked for sequencing had shown CD8+CD57+ cell expansion detected by flow cytometry. J is TRBJ1-1 and V is TRBV29-1; D is ambiguous. The clonotype originates from a human donor with aplastic anemia. Sample: sorted CD4+, CD8+, or CD8+CD57+ T cells (not recorded which) from PBMCs. The CDR3 is CIPEGVITEAFF. CDR3 coding DNA: TGCATCCCGGAGGGAGTGATAACTGAAGCTTTCTTT. The full variable domain, in which reference TRBV29-1 and TRBJ1-1 provide the parts outside the CDR3, is SAVISQKPSRDICQRGTSLTIQCQVDSQVTMMFWYRQQPGQSLTLIATANQGSEATYESGFVIDKFPISRPNLTFSTLTVSNMSPEDSSIYLCIPEGVITEAFFGQGTRLTVV.